This TCR beta chain came from a study of control samples from healthy donors and cancer patients. Generated by immunoSEQ multiplex PCR, the TCRdb table keeps only in-frame clones and is missing some. The sample has hundreds of thousands of clones, about 93% seen once. The germline V gene encodes CDR1 SGHDN and CDR2 FVKESK. This CDR3 has 12 residues. The V and J ends lost 5 bases and 10 bases respectively, with 12 bases between them. The rearrangement joins TRBV14 to TRBJ2-1, with D possibly being TRBD2 (6 bases). This clonotype was sampled from a man aged 35-49 years with head and neck cancer. Sequenced material: PBMCs. Here the CDR3 DNA reads TGTGCCAGCAGCTTAGCTGGAGGGGAGCAGTTCTTC. Translation gives CASSLAGGEQFF.